Sequencing of this T cell receptor (beta chain) was carried out in a study of blood T cell repertoires in COVID-19. Enrollees, about 18 to 89 years old, lived in 24 US areas. Categorization into cohorts depended on clinical history that participants reported. Original data processing: Amplified reference gene primers provided the basis for estimating nucleated cell counts. Assay used: immunoSEQ multiplex PCR; TCRdb lists only in-frame clones, some missing. V, J and clone size reflect that table, while D and trimming were determined from the DNA. The repertoire includes just over 300,000 clones, around 91% of them detected once, and 4% to 5.5% sits in the top ten. The V end was cut by 1 base, the J end by 9 bases, with 16 bases between. The CDR3 loop spans 14 amino acids. Germline loops: CDR1 LGHDT, CDR2 YNNKEL (reference sequence).

The sequenced sample consisted of PBMCs or T cells enriched from blood (not recorded which). The chain uses TRBV3-1 (or the pseudogene TRBV3-2) and TRBJ2-7; D is undetermined. This clonotype was obtained from a young woman with acute COVID-19. The CDR3 DNA reads as TGTGCCAGCAGCCAAGCACTTGGGCTAACGGTGCAGTACTTC. It is translated as CASSQALGLTVQYF.